This T cell receptor (beta chain) stems from a study of blood T cells in healthy people across ages. Trimming removed 2 bases at V and 5 bases at J, with 14 bases between. Germline V lookup: CDR1 SGHAT, CDR2 FQNNGV. CDR3 length: 15 amino acids. Through a sample-barcoded 5' primer and a J-beta primer mix, a second PCR was run for roughly 6 to 12 cycles. Per sample, CDR3-containing paired-end reads numbered at least 2.5 million. TCRdb ran MiXCR on the 5' RACE reads and lists one entry per CDR3 protein. The sample has over 1,300,000 distinct CDR3 sequences; approximately 59% are singletons. Overall study results and limits: Per-million-T-cell TCR beta diversity fell roughly linearly with age.

The table lists this clonotype with a few counts. Antigen unknown. Peripheral blood from each donor was collected in a volume of 9.5 to 10 milliliters. The chain recombines TRBV11-2 with TRBJ2-3; TRBD1 might be the D (6 bases). The clonotype originates from a man between 18 and 35 years old in good health. Sequenced: blood. The DNA of the CDR3 is TGTGCCAGCAGCTTAAGGGGGACCGTACAAGATACGCAGTATTTT. Its protein product is CASSLRGTVQDTQYF. The complete variable domain, with remaining parts taken from reference TRBV11-2 and TRBJ2-3, reads EAGVAQSPRYKIIEKRQSVAFWCNPISGHATLYWYQQILGQGPKLLIQFQNNGVVDDSQLPKDRFSAERLKGVDSTLKIQPAKLEDSAVYLCASSLRGTVQDTQYFGPGTRLTVL.